Listed below are T cell receptor beta chains from one sample, sequenced in a study of T cells in localized non-small cell lung cancer. Produced via immunoSEQ multiplex PCR; TCRdb's table is partial and in-frame only. Of tens of thousands of clones listed, approximately 83% are singletons. Material: peripheral blood, obtained before any cancer treatment. Receptors originate from a man aged 35 to 69 with stage I lung adenocarcinoma. The CDR3 runs from the conserved cysteine through the conserved F or W. A D gene is named only where the DNA matches it firmly. Rows give clone size only sometimes, using once, few, many, or a class for an expanded clone.

CASSRLTGTVNTGELFF,TGTGCCAGCAGTCGTCTTACAGGGACGGTGAACACCGGGGAGCTGTTTTTT,-,-,TRBV25-1,TRBJ2-2
CASSMGPFTGELFF,TGTGCCAGCAGCATGGGACCATTCACCGGGGAGCTGTTTTTT,-,-,TRBV9,TRBJ2-2
CASSLRRDIYEKLFF,TGTGCCAGCAGCTTGCGCCGGGACATCTATGAAAAACTGTTTTTT,-,-,TRBV5-6,TRBJ1-4
CASSLRPGELFF,TGTGCCAGCAGCTTGAGGCCCGGGGAGCTGTTTTTT,-,-,TRBV5-4,TRBJ2-2
CAWSIPPGYNSPLHF,TGTGCCTGGAGTATCCCCCCGGGGTATAATTCACCCCTCCACTTT,-,-,TRBV30,TRBJ1-6
CASSLRGGEAPKPQHF,TGTGCCAGCAGCTTACGAGGGGGCGAAGCTCCGAAGCCCCAGCATTTT,-,TRBD1,TRBV7-3,TRBJ1-5
CASSLFSNLPEQYF,TGCGCCAGCAGCTTGTTTAGCAACCTTCCCGAGCAGTACTTC,-,-,TRBV5-1,TRBJ2-7
CASSAGYYEQYF,TGTGCCAGCAGCGCGGGTTACTACGAGCAGTACTTC,-,-,TRBV2,TRBJ2-7
CASSPETEPATNEKLFF,TGTGCCAGCAGCCCAGAGACGGAACCCGCAACTAATGAAAAACTGTTTTTT,-,-,TRBV7-2,TRBJ1-4
CASSRLAGRQETQYF,TGTGCCAGCAGTCGACTAGCGGGAAGGCAAGAGACCCAGTACTTC,-,TRBD2,TRBV6-5,TRBJ2-5
CASFNAGDETQYF,TGTGCCAGCTTCAACGCAGGGGACGAGACCCAGTACTTC,-,-,TRBV28,TRBJ2-5
CASSFEAGNTEAFF,TGTGCCAGCAGCTTTGAGGCGGGGAACACTGAAGCTTTCTTT,-,-,TRBV7-9,TRBJ1-1
CATSRTSGNTGELFF,TGTGCCACCAGCAGGACTAGCGGGAACACCGGGGAGCTGTTTTTT,-,TRBD2,TRBV15,TRBJ2-2
CASTKDRVLGGGTGELFF,TGTGCCAGCACCAAGGACAGGGTACTGGGCGGGGGGACCGGGGAGCTGTTTTTT,-,-,TRBV11-2,TRBJ2-2
CASRIQGLGEQYF,TGTGCCAGCAGAATTCAGGGTTTGGGCGAGCAGTACTTC,few,-,TRBV28,TRBJ2-7
CASSLSAGAKNIQYF,TGTGCCAGCAGCTTGTCGGCAGGAGCCAAAAACATTCAGTACTTC,-,-,TRBV5-6,TRBJ2-4
CSAINYNEQFF,TGCAGTGCTATAAACTACAATGAGCAGTTCTTC,-,-,TRBV20-1,TRBJ2-1
CASSLATGTGQETQYF,TGTGCCAGCAGCTTAGCGACGGGGACAGGACAAGAGACCCAGTACTTC,-,TRBD1,TRBV7-8,TRBJ2-5
CSVDRAADTQYF,TGCAGCGTTGACAGGGCCGCAGATACGCAGTATTTT,once,-,TRBV29-1,TRBJ2-3